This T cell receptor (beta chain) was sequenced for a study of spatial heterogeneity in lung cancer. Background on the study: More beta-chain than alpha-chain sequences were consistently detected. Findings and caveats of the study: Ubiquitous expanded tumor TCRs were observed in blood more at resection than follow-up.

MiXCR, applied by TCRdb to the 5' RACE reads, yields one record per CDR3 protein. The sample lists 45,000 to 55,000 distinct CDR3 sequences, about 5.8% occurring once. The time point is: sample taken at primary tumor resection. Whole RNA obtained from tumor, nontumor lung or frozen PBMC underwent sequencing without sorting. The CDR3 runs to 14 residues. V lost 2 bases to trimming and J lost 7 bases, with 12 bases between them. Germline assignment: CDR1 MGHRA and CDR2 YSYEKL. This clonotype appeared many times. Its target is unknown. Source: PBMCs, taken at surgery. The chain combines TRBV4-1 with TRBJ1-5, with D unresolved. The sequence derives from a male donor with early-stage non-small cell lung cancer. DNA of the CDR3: TGCGCCAGCAGCCAACGAACCGGGTCCCAGCCCCAGCATTTT. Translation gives CASSQRTGSQPQHF.